The subject of this entry is one T cell receptor beta chain. No antigen is known for it. A J-beta primer mix and a sample-barcoded 5' primer were used in a second PCR of roughly 6 to 12 cycles. TCRdb re-called the 5' RACE reads through MiXCR, storing one row per CDR3 protein. This table has about 1,500,000 distinct CDR3 sequences, around 42% appearing once. Extracted total RNA amounted to at least 5.5 micrograms for each sample. This CDR3 is 14 amino acids long. The germline V and J ends were trimmed by 3 bases and 5 bases, with 12 bases remaining between them. This entry belongs to a study of blood T cells in healthy people across ages. At the level of the study: Template switching captured about one barcoded beta molecule per two T cells. Overall study findings and caveats: TCR beta diversity correlated strongly with naive T cell percentage. For the donors, CMV status was unknown and possibly confounded expanded clonotype changes.

The chain carries TRBV12-3 or TRBV12-4 and TRBJ2-3, with D hard to call. The receptor was derived from a woman younger than 30 in good health. Sequencing was done on a sample of blood. The CDR3 here is CASSFPNRGDTQYF. The CDR3, as DNA: TGTGCCAGCAGTTTCCCCAATCGTGGAGATACGCAGTATTTT.